This TCR beta chain was sequenced in a study of T cells after posttransplantation cyclophosphamide. TCRdb keeps only in-frame clones here, not all; method: immunoSEQ multiplex PCR. The sample shows 30,000 to 45,000 clones, around 80% of them seen only once. After removal of 4 bases from V and 0 bases from J, the junction contained 10 bases not matched to a gene. Germline V CDR1 and CDR2: SGHKS, YYEKEE (reference sequence). The CDR3 is 16 residues long. This clone was picked up one time. Antigen specificity is unknown. Study-level points and caveats: TRB clonality was highly associated with recipient CMV seropositivity and reactivation. Blood and skin or GI T cell repertoires showed limited TRB overlap. Donor CD8+ memory clones often dominated recipient blood repertoires at later times.

Cyclophosphamide on days +3 and +4 followed busulfan-fludarabine conditioning and a marrow graft. This chain uses TRBV5-5 with TRBJ2-7; 7 nucleotides line up with TRBD2. This material consisted of CD4+ T cells sorted from blood, taken approximately 2,000 days after a stem cell transplant with posttransplant cyclophosphamide. The sequence derives from a female patient aged 40-49 years who received an allogeneic stem cell transplant from a related donor, was CMV-positive, and had no GVHD. Some of the T cells might come from the graft donor. The CDR3 is CASSTPSGDLSYEQYF. CDR3 nucleotide sequence: TGTGCCAGCAGCACCCCCAGCGGGGACCTCTCCTACGAGCAGTACTTC.